The 14 T cell receptor beta chains listed next were all sequenced from one sample in a study of blood T cell repertoires in COVID-19. Using immunoSEQ multiplex PCR, the repertoire was profiled, and TCRdb retains in-frame clones only, with some absent. The table lists roughly 180,000 clones, 81% of them singletons, with about 12% in the top ten. The sample comprised peripheral blood. These receptors all stem from a woman over 75 with COVID-19, enrolled during active disease.

This clone was picked up a small number of times. This sequence joins TRBV6-6 and TRBJ2-2; 14 bases fit TRBD2. Germline V gives CDR1 MNHNY, CDR2 SVGAGI (reference sequence). V was pared by 5 bases and J by 3 bases, with 5 bases of the junction left unmatched. The CDR3 contains 17 residues. The CDR3 nucleotides are TGTGCCAGCAGTCGAGGGACTAGCGGGGGAGACACCGGGGAGCTGTTTTTT. It codes for CASSRGTSGGDTGELFF.

The chain uses TRBV5-1 and TRBJ2-5, with a tentative D call TRBD1 (6 bases). This CDR3 region has 15 residues. V was pared by 3 bases and J by 1 base, with 13 bases between. CDR1 is SGHRS and CDR2 is YFSETQ in the germline V gene. This CDR3 reads CASSSAGESQETQYF. The DNA of the CDR3 is TGCGCCAGCAGCTCGGCAGGGGAGTCCCAAGAGACCCAGTACTTC.

The J gene is TRBJ2-1, the V gene TRBV9, with 15 nucleotides matching TRBD2. The CDR3 runs to 16 residues. The V and J ends lost 4 bases and 10 bases, in that order; junction bases with no gene match: 9. Germline lookup yields CDR1 SGDLS and CDR2 YYNGEE. As DNA, the CDR3 is TGTGCCAGCAGCAGCCGGACTAGCGGGGGGGCCGGGGAGCAGTTCTTC. Protein sequence: CASSSRTSGGAGEQFF.

This chain links TRBV11-2 with TRBJ2-7; TRBD2 matches 15 bases. Trimming removed 6 bases from V and 6 bases from J; junction bases left unmatched: 6. CDR3 length: 15 amino acids. Germline CDR1 is SGHAT and CDR2 is FQNNGV. CDR3 sequence (DNA): TGTGCCAGCAGTGGACTAGCGGGGGGGGTTGGCGAGCAGTACTTC. Amino acid sequence: CASSGLAGGVGEQYF.

The chain couples TRBV27 to TRBJ2-3; D may be TRBD1 (6 bases). The germline gives CDR1 MNHEY, CDR2 SMNVEV (reference sequence). The CDR3 runs to 14 residues. Trimming removed 6 bases from V and 8 bases from J, with 18 bases in between. CDR3 amino acids: CASRQNRDTGTQYF. In DNA form, the CDR3 reads TGTGCCAGCAGGCAAAACAGGGACACGGGTACGCAGTATTTT.

This clone was seen a handful of times. V and J are TRBV4-2 and TRBJ2-1; D call uncertain. The length of the CDR3 is 15 residues. Deletions cut 0 bases from V and 2 bases from J, with 8 bases between. CDR1 LGHNA and CDR2 YNFKEQ come from the germline V gene. The CDR3 coding sequence is TGTGCCAGCAGCCAAGATGTGGCCCCCTACAATGAGCAGTTCTTC. Translated, it gives CASSQDVAPYNEQFF.

This chain uses TRBV27 with TRBJ2-2, with TRBD2 as a possible D gene (5 bases). This CDR3 has 18 residues. Between the trimmed V and J ends, which lost 7 bases and 5 bases, there was a span of 26 bases. CDR1 is MNHEY, CDR2 SMNVEV, per germline (reference sequence). DNA of the CDR3: TGTGCCAGCAAAATCGCCGGATCGAGGGATCGGAGGACCGGGGAGCTGTTTTTT. Encoded protein: CASKIAGSRDRRTGELFF.

The chain has TRBV28 and TRBJ1-5, with D possibly TRBD1 on 5 matching bases. This CDR3 is 16 amino acids long. V was trimmed by 3 bases and J by 0 bases, leaving 12 bases between them. Germline V CDR1 and CDR2: MDHEN, SYDVKM. The CDR3 reads CASSFGTDYSNQPQHF. The CDR3 DNA follows: TGTGCCAGCAGTTTTGGGACGGACTATAGCAATCAGCCCCAGCATTTT. Based on the CDR3 plus reference TRBV28 and TRBJ1-5, the full variable domain is DVKVTQSSRYLVKRTGEKVFLECVQDMDHENMFWYRQDPGLGLRLIYFSYDVKMKEKGDIPEGYSVSREKKERFSLILESASTNQTSMYLCASSFGTDYSNQPQHFGDGTRLSIL.

The rearrangement uses TRBV2 and TRBJ2-3; 11 bases match TRBD1. The germline V gene has CDR1 SNHLY and CDR2 FYNNEI. The junction had 9 bases not matched to a gene; V was cut back by 6 bases and J by 4 bases. The CDR3 sequence is 16 residues long. The CDR3 loop reads CASRRTGGGKSDTQYF. Written as DNA, the CDR3 is TGTGCCAGCAGGAGGACAGGGGGCGGAAAATCAGATACGCAGTATTTT.

CDR3 sequence: CASSFPFSNQPQHF. DNA for the CDR3: TGTGCCAGCAGTTTTCCCTTCAGCAATCAGCCCCAGCATTTT. The chain carries TRBV28 and TRBJ1-5; no clear D gene. CDR1 and CDR2 (germline): MDHEN, SYDVKM. The CDR3 is 14 amino acids. The germline V and J ends were trimmed by 3 bases and 1 base, with 7 bases remaining between them.

The CDR3 loop reads CASSIRQGAPTEAFF. Written as DNA, the CDR3 is TGTGCCAGCAGCATACGACAGGGGGCGCCCACTGAAGCTTTCTTT. The chain employs TRBV5-4 and TRBJ1-1, with 10 positions matching TRBD1. The CDR3 extends over 15 amino acids. J gave up 4 bases and V 4 bases, and 7 bases lay outside the gene matches. The germline CDR1 and CDR2 sequences are SGHNT and YYREEE (reference sequence).

The CDR3 DNA reads as TGTGCCAGCAGCTTAGGCTCAGGGCCTTTATATGGCTACACCTTC. Encoded protein: CASSLGSGPLYGYTF. The V call is TRBV7-6, the J call TRBJ1-2, with TRBD1 as a possible D gene (5 bases). With 1 base removed from V and 5 bases from J, the gap between germline ends came to 14 bases. The CDR3 totals 15 residues. Germline-derived CDR1 and CDR2 are SGHVS and FNYEAQ.

The chain uses TRBV6-5 and TRBJ1-5; 8 nucleotides line up with TRBD1. CDR3 length: 15 residues. V lost 6 bases to trimming and J lost 0 bases; unmatched junction nucleotides: 4. The germline CDR1 and CDR2 sequences are MNHEY and SVGAGI. This CDR3 is CASRRTGNSNQPQHF. In nucleotides, the CDR3 is TGTGCCAGCAGACGGACAGGGAATAGCAATCAGCCCCAGCATTTT.

This chain uses TRBV9 with TRBJ2-2; 12 nucleotides line up with TRBD1. Germline V gene lookup returns CDR1 SGDLS and CDR2 YYNGEE. Trimming cost V 0 bases and J 3 bases; bases outside gene matches: 6. This CDR3 region has 18 residues. The CDR3 loop reads CASSVVGQGAGDTGELFF. The CDR3 DNA reads TGTGCCAGCAGCGTAGTGGGACAGGGGGCCGGTGACACCGGGGAGCTGTTTTTT.